This entry lists 32 T cell receptor beta chains sequenced from one sample in a study of T cells in tuberculosis. Profiled with immunoSEQ multiplex PCR; TCRdb holds only in-frame clones, not every one. The sample records roughly 34,000 clones, approximately 93% being singletons. Regarding time point: new active TB diagnosis, blood taken before or within 7 days of starting treatment. The sequencing here drew on PBMCs, taken at tuberculosis diagnosis. These receptors originate from an adult with tuberculosis.

The gene calls are TRBV4-1 and TRBJ2-1; 7 nucleotides line up with TRBD2. The CDR3 contains 14 residues. J was trimmed by 6 bases and V by 1 base; bases with no gene match: 3. Per germline, CDR1 MGHRA and CDR2 YSYEKL. This CDR3 reads CASSQVSGTNEQFF. CDR3 nucleotides: TGCGCCAGCAGCCAAGTAAGCGGGACCAATGAGCAGTTCTTC.

The chain joins TRBV19 to TRBJ2-7; 8 bases fit TRBD1. Germline CDR1 is LNHDA and CDR2 is SQIVND (reference sequence). Trimming at V came to 10 bases and at J to 5 bases, leaving 4 bases not matched to a gene. The CDR3 runs to 11 residues. The CDR3 sequence: CATGTGHEQYF. The CDR3 DNA follows: TGTGCCACAGGGACAGGCCACGAGCAGTACTTC.

The rearrangement links TRBV30 to TRBJ2-7, with a weak D call TRBD1 (6 bases). The germline V gene has CDR1 GTSNPN and CDR2 SVGIG (reference sequence). The V end lost 3 bases, the J end lost 3 bases, and 9 bases lay between the germline ends. The CDR3 runs 12 residues. The CDR3 region has the DNA TGTGCCTGGAGACAGGGTCGCTACGAGCAGTACTTC. Amino acid sequence: CAWRQGRYEQYF. The whole variable domain, remainder taken from reference TRBV30 and TRBJ2-7, is SQTIHQWPATLVQPVGSPLSLECTVEGTSNPNLYWYRQAAGRGLQLLFYSVGIGQISSEVPQNLSASRPQDRQFILSSKKLLLSDSGFYLCAWRQGRYEQYFGPGTRLTVT.

The sample holds one count of this clone. This sequence joins TRBV9 and TRBJ1-3, with 10 bases identical to TRBD1. The J segment lost 4 bases and the V segment lost 3 bases, leaving 4 bases of the junction unmatched. Looked up from germline, CDR1 is SGDLS and CDR2 is YYNGEE. The CDR3 spans 15 residues. CDR3 DNA: TGTGCCAGCAGCGCGGGACAGGGGCAAGGAAACACCATATATTTT. It translates to CASSAGQGQGNTIYF.

This sequence joins TRBV28 and TRBJ1-1, with TRBD1 identical over 9 bases. V shed 5 bases and J 1 base; nucleotides not matched to a gene: 8. Germline CDR1 is MDHEN and CDR2 is SYDVKM. This CDR3 has 16 residues. This CDR3 is CASSAPGQGTNTEAFF. The CDR3 DNA is TGTGCCAGCAGTGCCCCGGGACAGGGAACGAACACTGAAGCTTTCTTT.

This sequence joins TRBV2 and TRBJ2-3; 10 bases fit TRBD2. V was clipped by 6 bases and J by 0 bases; unmatched bases: 9. Germline CDR1 reads SNHLY; CDR2 reads FYNNEI. CDR3 length: 17 amino acids. DNA for the CDR3: TGTGCCAGCAGCCAAGGAGCGGGAGGGCCTAGCACAGATACGCAGTATTTT. Protein product: CASSQGAGGPSTDTQYF.

The CDR3 DNA reads as TGTGCCAGCAGCCGGACAGGCGACTCTGGAAACACCATATATTTT. This sequence encodes CASSRTGDSGNTIYF. This rearrangement joins TRBV9 to TRBJ1-3; 7 nucleotides align to TRBD1. The length of the CDR3 is 15 residues. The germline V gene has CDR1 SGDLS and CDR2 YYNGEE. Losses at the gene ends were 4 bases for V and 0 bases for J; bases not matched to a gene: 4.

This chain links TRBV2 with TRBJ1-1; D gene unclear. Trimming shortened V by 4 bases and J by 6 bases, and 6 bases separated the two germline ends. Germline CDR1 and CDR2: SNHLY and FYNNEI. This CDR3 comprises 11 residues. The CDR3 loop reads CASSAQAEAFF. For the CDR3, the DNA is TGTGCCAGCAGTGCGCAGGCTGAAGCTTTCTTT. The full variable domain, with the rest looked up from reference TRBV2 and TRBJ1-1, is EPEVTQTPSHQVTQMGQEVILRCVPISNHLYFYWYRQILGQKVEFLVSFYNNEISEKSEIFDDQFSVERPDGSNFTLKIRSTKLEDSAMYFCASSAQAEAFFGQGTRLTVV.

The CDR3 region has the DNA TGTGCCAGCTCGCCTGAGGGGGGCAATCAGCCCCAGCATTTT. This encodes CASSPEGGNQPQHF. V usage is TRBV18 and J usage is TRBJ1-5, with D tentatively TRBD1 (6 bases). The V gene lost 6 bases and the J gene lost 2 bases, with 11 bases spanning the gap. CDR1 KGHSH and CDR2 LQKENI come from the germline V gene. The CDR3 length is 14 residues. Filled out from reference TRBV18 and TRBJ1-5, the complete variable domain reads NAGVMQNPRHLVRRRGQEARLRCSPMKGHSHVYWYRQLPEEGLKFMVYLQKENIIDESGMPKERFSAEFPKEGPSILRIQQVVRGDSAAYFCASSPEGGNQPQHFGDGTRLSIL.

V gene TRBV6-5 combines with J gene TRBJ1-1, with 7 bases fitting TRBD1. With V trimmed by 0 bases and J by 3 bases, 4 bases remained unmatched. Germline V gene lookup returns CDR1 MNHEY and CDR2 SVGAGI. The CDR3 sequence is 15 residues long. As DNA, the CDR3 is TGTGCCAGCAGTTACTCGCCGCAGGGGGACACTGAAGCTTTCTTT. Its protein product is CASSYSPQGDTEAFF.

The chain has TRBV12-5 and TRBJ1-3, with 7 bases identical to TRBD1. The germline V gene encodes CDR1 LGHNT and CDR2 FRNRAP. Trimming removed 6 bases from V and 5 bases from J; junction bases left unmatched: 7. This CDR3 contains 14 residues. The CDR3 coding sequence is TGTGCTAGTGGCCTGACAGGGTGGCGAAACACCATATATTTT. It yields the protein CASGLTGWRNTIYF.

This chain links TRBV30 with TRBJ2-7, with 7 bases aligning to TRBD2. Germline V gene lookup returns CDR1 GTSNPN and CDR2 SVGIG (reference sequence). Unmatched junction bases numbered 13, after V lost 0 bases and J lost 5 bases. The CDR3 extends over 16 amino acids. DNA for the CDR3: TGTGCCTGGAGTGTCATGGTCGAGCGGGGCACGGACGAGCAGTACTTC. It codes for CAWSVMVERGTDEQYF. Using reference TRBV30 and TRBJ2-7 for the parts outside the CDR3, the full variable domain is SQTIHQWPATLVQPVGSPLSLECTVEGTSNPNLYWYRQAAGRGLQLLFYSVGIGQISSEVPQNLSASRPQDRQFILSSKKLLLSDSGFYLCAWSVMVERGTDEQYFGPGTRLTVT.

This clone has just a few counts. This chain connects TRBV5-1 to TRBJ2-5; 8 positions match TRBD1. Germline V gene lookup returns CDR1 SGHRS and CDR2 YFSETQ. The CDR3 has 14 amino acids. The trim removed 5 bases at V and 4 bases at J, leaving 7 bases unmatched. CDR3 amino acids: CASRRTGLSETQYF. The CDR3 nucleotides read TGCGCCAGCAGGCGGACAGGGTTGTCAGAGACCCAGTACTTC.

The genes are TRBV4-1 and TRBJ1-1; D is possibly TRBD1 (5 bases). CDR1 and CDR2 (germline): MGHRA, YSYEKL. The CDR3 runs to 15 residues. With 1 base removed from V and 0 bases from J, the gap between germline ends came to 9 bases. The CDR3 here is CASSQVGAMNTEAFF. The DNA of the CDR3 is TGCGCCAGCAGCCAAGTTGGGGCCATGAACACTGAAGCTTTCTTT.

The chain links TRBV18 to TRBJ2-7, with 9 bases that match TRBD1. J was trimmed by 5 bases and V by 6 bases; bases with no gene match: 11. Germline values: CDR1 KGHSH, CDR2 LQKENI. This CDR3 region has 15 residues. The CDR3 here is CASSLGDRVRHEQYF. CDR3 nucleotides: TGTGCCAGCTCTCTAGGGGACAGGGTCCGCCACGAGCAGTACTTC.

This chain joins TRBV10-3 and TRBJ2-7, with 12 nucleotides matching TRBD1. Germline CDR1 and CDR2: ENHRY and SYGVKD. Trimming cost V 7 bases and J 10 bases; bases outside gene matches: 11. The CDR3 covers 14 residues. The CDR3 coding sequence is TGTGCCATCAAGCCGGGACAGGGGGCAATTTTTCAGTACTTC. Amino acids: CAIKPGQGAIFQYF.

This chain uses TRBV10-3 with TRBJ1-1, with TRBD1 identical over 12 bases. Germline loops: CDR1 ENHRY, CDR2 SYGVKD. The junction had 14 bases not matched to a gene; V was cut back by 5 bases and J by 7 bases. The CDR3 has 17 residues. This CDR3 is CAISSPGQGANLHEAFF. The CDR3, as DNA: TGTGCCATCAGTTCCCCGGGACAGGGGGCGAATTTACATGAAGCTTTCTTT.

The chain recombines TRBV5-1 with TRBJ2-1; no firm D call. The CDR3 extends over 13 amino acids. V lost 2 bases to trimming and J lost 9 bases, with 12 bases between them. CDR1 SGHRS and CDR2 YFSETQ come from the germline V gene. CDR3 nucleotides: TGCGCCAGCAGCTTAGAGTCGAGGCGTGAGCAGTTCTTC. It codes for CASSLESRREQFF.

This chain uses TRBV2 with TRBJ2-1; 7 bases map to TRBD1. The germline V gene encodes CDR1 SNHLY and CDR2 FYNNEI. V dropped 6 bases and J dropped 4; count of bases not matched to a gene: 6. There are 14 residues in the CDR3. As DNA, the CDR3 is TGTGCCAGCAGATCGGGACAGTCATACAATGAGCAGTTCTTC. Amino acid sequence: CASRSGQSYNEQFF.

This chain links TRBV5-1 with TRBJ2-4, with D possibly matching TRBD1 (6 bases). Per germline, CDR1 SGHRS and CDR2 YFSETQ. With 3 bases removed from V and 6 bases from J, the gap between germline ends came to 22 bases. CDR3 size: 17 residues. CDR3 DNA sequence: TGCGCCAGCAGCTACATGACAGGCCCGGGTGATGGAAACATTCAGTACTTC. Its translation: CASSYMTGPGDGNIQYF. Variable domain in full (rest from reference TRBV5-1 and TRBJ2-4): KAGVTQTPRYLIKTRGQQVTLSCSPISGHRSVSWYQQTPGQGLQFLFEYFSETQRNKGNFPGRFSGRQFSNSRSEMNVSTLELGDSALYLCASSYMTGPGDGNIQYFGAGTRLSVL.

The chain recombines TRBV6-1 with TRBJ1-4; a weak D match, TRBD1 (5 bases). Germline CDR1 and CDR2: MNHNS and SASEGT. V shed 4 bases and J shed 8 bases, with 14 bases lying between them. This CDR3 is built from 14 residues. The CDR3 protein is CASSARGGEEKLFF. CDR3 bases: TGTGCCAGCAGTGCCCGCGGGGGGGAAGAAAAACTGTTTTTT.

The chain links TRBV5-4 to TRBJ2-3; D is perhaps TRBD2 (6 bases). Trimming stripped 5 bases from V and 0 bases from J, with 13 bases between. The CDR3 extends over 15 amino acids. Germline loops: CDR1 SGHNT, CDR2 YYREEE (reference sequence). CDR3 sequence: CASRVGGTSTDTQYF. Here the CDR3 DNA reads TGTGCCAGCAGGGTCGGCGGGACTAGCACAGATACGCAGTATTTT.

This clone was found once. The chain couples TRBV19 to TRBJ1-2; TRBD1 matches at 7 bases. The V gene's germline CDR1 is LNHDA and CDR2 SQIVND (reference sequence). The CDR3 totals 14 residues. V gave up 6 bases and J gave up 4 bases; unmatched junction bases: 8. CDR3 protein: CASRSGQLTYGYTF. For the CDR3, the DNA is TGTGCCAGTAGGTCGGGACAGCTTACCTATGGCTACACCTTC.

This rearrangement joins TRBV6-5 to TRBJ2-3, with 7 bases lining up with TRBD1. Looked up from germline, CDR1 is MNHEY and CDR2 is SVGAGI. V lost 6 bases to trimming and J lost 2 bases; unmatched junction nucleotides: 5. This CDR3 comprises 14 residues. The CDR3 nucleotides read TGTGCCAGCAGCCGAGGACAGGTCACAGATACGCAGTATTTT. It yields the protein CASSRGQVTDTQYF.

The chain is built from TRBV19 and TRBJ1-5, with 7 positions matching TRBD1. With V trimmed by 6 bases and J by 5 bases, 10 bases remained unmatched. The CDR3 is 15 residues long. Germline loops: CDR1 LNHDA, CDR2 SQIVND (reference sequence). CDR3 in DNA: TGTGCCAGTAGCTCTTCCGGGACAGAGTATCAGCCCCAGCATTTT. This codes for CASSSSGTEYQPQHF.

The chain employs TRBV4-1 and TRBJ2-1; TRBD1 aligns across 10 bases. From germline, CDR1 is MGHRA and CDR2 YSYEKL. V lost 2 bases, J lost 4 bases, and 5 bases stayed unmatched. The CDR3 runs 16 residues. This chain's CDR3 is CASSQPPGQGYNEQFF. The CDR3 bases are TGCGCCAGCAGCCAACCTCCGGGACAGGGGTACAATGAGCAGTTCTTC.

This clone has a single count. The V gene is TRBV7-8, the J gene TRBJ2-1; D might be TRBD1 (6 bases). Looked up from germline, CDR1 is SGHVS and CDR2 is FQNEAQ. The CDR3 contains 15 residues. V lost 0 bases to trimming and J lost 7 bases, with 13 bases between them. The CDR3 loop reads CASSLAVGAMNEQFF. CDR3 coding DNA: TGTGCCAGCAGCTTAGCGGTGGGGGCCATGAATGAGCAGTTCTTC.

The chain uses TRBV6-5 and TRBJ2-5, with TRBD1 matching over 9 bases. CDR3 size: 15 residues. V shed 1 base, J shed 3 bases, and the junction held 3 bases outside the gene matches. Per germline, CDR1 MNHEY and CDR2 SVGAGI. The CDR3 DNA reads TGTGCCAGCAGTTACTTCCGGGACAGGGAAGAGACCCAGTACTTC. Its protein product is CASSYFRDREETQYF.

Within the sample, this clone is medium-sized. The chain joins TRBV5-4 to TRBJ1-5; D gene unclear. Per germline, CDR1 SGHNT and CDR2 YYREEE (reference sequence). The CDR3 is made up of 15 amino acids. V shed 3 bases and J shed 2 bases, with 12 bases lying between them. The chain's CDR3 is CASSSGLGGNQPQHF. DNA of the CDR3: TGTGCCAGCAGCTCGGGTCTAGGAGGCAATCAGCCCCAGCATTTT.

This clone turned up a few times. The genes are TRBV5-6 and TRBJ2-7, with TRBD2 as a possible D gene (5 bases). Per the germline V gene, CDR1 is SGHDT and CDR2 is YYEEEE. The CDR3 loop spans 12 amino acids. The V gene lost 4 bases and the J gene lost 3 bases, with 8 bases spanning the gap. Here the CDR3 DNA reads TGTGCCAGCAGCCCGGGGAGCTACGAGCAGTACTTC. The encoded protein is CASSPGSYEQYF.

This chain joins TRBV19 and TRBJ2-7; 10 bases agree with TRBD1. CDR1 LNHDA and CDR2 SQIVND come from the germline V gene (reference sequence). The ends lost 5 bases at V and 4 bases at J; junction bases unmatched: 5. This CDR3 comprises 14 residues. The CDR3 sequence is CASSVDRGKYEQYF. CDR3 bases: TGTGCCAGTAGTGTGGACAGGGGGAAATACGAGCAGTACTTC.

This clone was detected only once. V gene TRBV18 combines with J gene TRBJ2-7, with 8 bases lining up with TRBD1. V dropped 4 bases and J dropped 6; count of bases not matched to a gene: 14. Germline assignment: CDR1 KGHSH and CDR2 LQKENI. The CDR3 is 16 amino acids. The CDR3 sequence: CASSQSPGTGGSEQYF. DNA of the CDR3: TGTGCCAGCTCACAGAGCCCCGGGACAGGCGGCTCCGAGCAGTACTTC.